The 10 T cell receptor beta chains reported below all come from one sample, sequenced in a study of blood T cell repertoires in COVID-19. Repertoires were generated with immunoSEQ multiplex PCR, while TCRdb's copy carries only in-frame clones and drops some. The sample carries 95,000 to 150,000 clones, roughly 80% recorded once. Material for sequencing was peripheral blood. These receptors were taken from a human donor in a cohort sampled during active COVID-19.

V gene TRBV10-2 combines with J gene TRBJ1-2, with D hard to call. Germline lookup yields CDR1 WSHSY and CDR2 SAAADI. V was clipped by 4 bases and J by 3 bases, with 9 bases between them. This CDR3 contains 13 residues. The CDR3 region has the DNA TGCGCCAGCAGTGGAGGTTCGGACTATGGCTACACCTTC. It encodes CASSGGSDYGYTF.

This chain joins TRBV6-5 and TRBJ1-5, with TRBD1 matching 7 bases. This CDR3 is 13 amino acids long. The germline V gene has CDR1 MNHEY and CDR2 SVGAGI. V lost 4 bases, J lost 7 bases, and 4 bases stayed unmatched. CDR3 protein: CASSWNRGQPQHF. CDR3 nucleotide sequence: TGTGCCAGCAGTTGGAACAGGGGCCAGCCCCAGCATTTT.

J is TRBJ1-5 and V is TRBV2, with TRBD1 as a possible D gene (5 bases). The V gene's germline CDR1 is SNHLY and CDR2 FYNNEI. V lost 6 bases, J lost 2 bases, and 11 bases lay in between. The CDR3 loop spans 14 amino acids. The DNA of the CDR3 is TGTGCCAGCAGCGGGGCGGGGGGCAATCAGCCCCAGCATTTT. Translated: CASSGAGGNQPQHF.

This clone was found a few times. The chain joins TRBV6-5 to TRBJ1-2; the match to TRBD1 covers 8 bases. Germline CDR1 and CDR2: MNHEY and SVGAGI. The V segment lost 5 bases and the J segment 3 bases; nucleotides outside the gene matches: 5. The CDR3 spans 14 residues. The CDR3 DNA reads as TGTGCCAGCAGTCCCGGGGGACAGGACTATGGCTACACCTTC. It is translated as CASSPGGQDYGYTF.

The chain uses TRBV19 and TRBJ1-6; D gene uncertain. Trimming cost V 3 bases and J 0 bases, with 9 bases left between them. CDR3 length equals 16 residues. Germline V gene sequence: CDR1 LNHDA, CDR2 SQIVND (reference sequence). CDR3 coding DNA: TGTGCCAGTAGTATGCGTAGGAGCTCCTATAATTCACCCCTCCACTTT. Translation: CASSMRRSSYNSPLHF.

The rearrangement links TRBV11-2 to TRBJ2-1; 8 nucleotides agree with TRBD2. The ends lost 2 bases at V and 2 bases at J; junction bases unmatched: 5. Germline CDR1 SGHAT, CDR2 FQNNGV. This CDR3 is 16 amino acids long. As DNA, the CDR3 is TGTGCCAGCAGCTTATTTGCGGGAGGAACCTACAATGAGCAGTTCTTC. It yields the protein CASSLFAGGTYNEQFF. The complete variable domain, with remaining parts taken from reference TRBV11-2 and TRBJ2-1, reads EAGVAQSPRYKIIEKRQSVAFWCNPISGHATLYWYQQILGQGPKLLIQFQNNGVVDDSQLPKDRFSAERLKGVDSTLKIQPAKLEDSAVYLCASSLFAGGTYNEQFFGPGTRLTVL.

The rearrangement links TRBV9 to TRBJ2-7; 8 nucleotides agree with TRBD1. Germline CDR1 SGDLS, CDR2 YYNGEE. The CDR3 sequence is 15 residues long. J was trimmed by 2 bases and V by 3 bases; bases with no gene match: 7. The CDR3 DNA follows: TGTGCCAGCAGCGCCCGGGACAGGTCAACCTACGAGCAGTACTTC. As protein: CASSARDRSTYEQYF.

The gene calls are TRBV19 and TRBJ2-2; perhaps TRBD2 as D (7 bases). This CDR3 spans 18 amino acids. The germline V gene encodes CDR1 LNHDA and CDR2 SQIVND (reference sequence). With 1 base removed from V and 3 bases from J, the gap between germline ends came to 18 bases. CDR3 nucleotide sequence: TGTGCCAGTAGTATAGGCCGACAGGCGCGGGAGTACACCGGGGAGCTGTTTTTT. Its translation is CASSIGRQAREYTGELFF.

This rearrangement joins TRBV10-2 to TRBJ2-7, with TRBD1 matching over 11 bases. CDR3 length: 15 amino acids. The V segment lost 5 bases and the J segment 5 bases; nucleotides outside the gene matches: 8. CDR1 WSHSY and CDR2 SAAADI come from the germline V gene. This CDR3 reads CASSSNRDRGDEQYF. CDR3 DNA: TGCGCCAGCAGTTCGAACCGGGACAGGGGGGACGAGCAGTACTTC.

V is TRBV19 and J is TRBJ2-2; TRBD1 matches 9 bases. The CDR3 has 15 amino acids. V lost 3 bases to trimming and J lost 3 bases; unmatched junction nucleotides: 2. From germline, CDR1 is LNHDA and CDR2 SQIVND (reference sequence). CDR3 loop: CASSMGQGYTGELFF. In DNA, the CDR3 is TGTGCCAGTAGTATGGGACAGGGATACACCGGGGAGCTGTTTTTT.